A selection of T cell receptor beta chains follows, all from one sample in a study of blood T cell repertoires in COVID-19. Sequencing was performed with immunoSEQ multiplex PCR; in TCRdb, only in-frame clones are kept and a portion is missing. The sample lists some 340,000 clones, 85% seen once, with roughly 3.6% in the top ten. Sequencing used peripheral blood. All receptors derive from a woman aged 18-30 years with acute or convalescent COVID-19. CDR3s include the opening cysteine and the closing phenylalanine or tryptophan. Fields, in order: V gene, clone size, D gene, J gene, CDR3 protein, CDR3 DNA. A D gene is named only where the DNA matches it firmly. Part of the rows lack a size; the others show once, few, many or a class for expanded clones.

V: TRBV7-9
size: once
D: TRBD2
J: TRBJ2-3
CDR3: CASPPRGGIDTQYF
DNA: TGTGCCAGCCCCCCGCGGGGGGGTATTGATACGCAGTATTTT

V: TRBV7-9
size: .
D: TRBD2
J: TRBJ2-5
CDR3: CASSWGLAEETQYF
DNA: TGTGCCAGCAGCTGGGGACTAGCGGAAGAGACCCAGTACTTC

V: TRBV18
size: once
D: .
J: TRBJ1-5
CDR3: CASSPLGSNQPQHF
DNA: TGTGCCAGCTCACCTCTCGGTAGCAATCAGCCCCAGCATTTT

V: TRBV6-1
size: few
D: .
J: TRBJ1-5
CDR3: CASSEEQGGGNQPQHF
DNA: TGTGCCAGCAGTGAAGAACAAGGGGGGGGCAATCAGCCCCAGCATTTT

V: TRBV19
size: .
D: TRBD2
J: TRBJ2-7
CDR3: CASSTRGGLAGSYEQYF
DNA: TGTGCCAGTAGTACGCGGGGGGGACTAGCGGGTTCCTACGAGCAGTACTTC

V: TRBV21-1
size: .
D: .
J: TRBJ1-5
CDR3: CASAEGGVQPQHF
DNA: TGTGCCAGCGCCGAGGGGGGGGTTCAGCCCCAGCATTTT

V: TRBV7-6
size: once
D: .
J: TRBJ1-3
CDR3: CASSPTPRGSSGNTIYF
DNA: TGTGCCAGCAGCCCTACACCCCGAGGGAGCTCTGGAAACACCATATATTTT

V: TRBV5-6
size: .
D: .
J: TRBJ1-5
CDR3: CASSVGGNLNQPQHF
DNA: TGTGCCAGCAGCGTTGGGGGGAACCTGAATCAGCCCCAGCATTTT

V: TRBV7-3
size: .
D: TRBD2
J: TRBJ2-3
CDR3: CASASSGWADTQYF
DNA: TGTGCCAGCGCGTCTAGCGGGTGGGCAGATACGCAGTATTTT

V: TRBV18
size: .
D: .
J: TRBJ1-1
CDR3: CASSPPGSYTEAFF
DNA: TGTGCCAGCTCACCACCAGGGAGTTACACTGAAGCTTTCTTT

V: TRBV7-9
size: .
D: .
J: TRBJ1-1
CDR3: CASGGGDTEAFF
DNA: TGTGCCAGCGGTGGGGGGGACACTGAAGCTTTCTTT

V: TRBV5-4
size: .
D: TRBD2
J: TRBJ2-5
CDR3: CASSSGLAGQETQYF
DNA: TGTGCCAGCAGCTCGGGACTAGCGGGTCAAGAGACCCAGTACTTC

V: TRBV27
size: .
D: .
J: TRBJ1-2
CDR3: CASSLQGQWGGYTF
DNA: TGTGCCAGCAGCCTACAGGGCCAATGGGGAGGCTACACCTTC

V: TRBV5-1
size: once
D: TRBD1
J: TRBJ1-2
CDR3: CASSLNRDRGSFGYTF
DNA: TGCGCCAGCAGCTTAAACAGGGACAGGGGATCATTTGGCTACACCTTC

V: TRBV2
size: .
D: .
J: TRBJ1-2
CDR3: CASSEIADGYTF
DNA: TGTGCCAGCAGTGAAATAGCGGACGGCTACACCTTC

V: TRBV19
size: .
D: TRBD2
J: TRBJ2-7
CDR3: CASSLAGNEQYF
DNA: TGTGCCAGTAGTCTAGCGGGAAACGAGCAGTACTTC

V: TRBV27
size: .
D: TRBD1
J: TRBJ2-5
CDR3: CASSGTVFAETQYF
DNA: TGTGCCAGCAGCGGGACAGTATTTGCCGAGACCCAGTACTTC

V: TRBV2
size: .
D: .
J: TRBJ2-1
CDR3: CATPTGEDEQFF
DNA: TGTGCCACTCCAACAGGGGAGGATGAGCAGTTCTTC

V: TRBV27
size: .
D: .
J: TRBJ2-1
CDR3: CASSPDGKHNEQFF
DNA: TGTGCCAGCAGTCCGGACGGGAAGCACAATGAGCAGTTCTTC

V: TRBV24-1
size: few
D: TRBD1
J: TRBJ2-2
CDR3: CATSEGRGSHGELFF
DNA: TGTGCCACCAGTGAGGGCAGGGGGTCTCACGGGGAGCTGTTTTTT

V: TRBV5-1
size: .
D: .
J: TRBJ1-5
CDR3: CASSLGTWDQPQHF
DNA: TGCGCCAGCAGCTTAGGGACATGGGATCAGCCCCAGCATTTT

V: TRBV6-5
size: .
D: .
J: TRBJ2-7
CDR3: CASSYAGRAYEQYF
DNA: TGTGCCAGCAGTTACGCGGGTCGGGCCTACGAGCAGTACTTC

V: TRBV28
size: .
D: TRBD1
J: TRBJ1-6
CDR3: CASSLRRGRSPLHF
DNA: TGTGCCAGCAGTTTGCGCAGGGGGAGGTCACCCCTCCACTTT

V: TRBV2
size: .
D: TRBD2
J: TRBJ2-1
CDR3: CASMRSGINEQFF
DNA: TGTGCCAGCATGAGGAGCGGGATTAACGAGCAGTTCTTC